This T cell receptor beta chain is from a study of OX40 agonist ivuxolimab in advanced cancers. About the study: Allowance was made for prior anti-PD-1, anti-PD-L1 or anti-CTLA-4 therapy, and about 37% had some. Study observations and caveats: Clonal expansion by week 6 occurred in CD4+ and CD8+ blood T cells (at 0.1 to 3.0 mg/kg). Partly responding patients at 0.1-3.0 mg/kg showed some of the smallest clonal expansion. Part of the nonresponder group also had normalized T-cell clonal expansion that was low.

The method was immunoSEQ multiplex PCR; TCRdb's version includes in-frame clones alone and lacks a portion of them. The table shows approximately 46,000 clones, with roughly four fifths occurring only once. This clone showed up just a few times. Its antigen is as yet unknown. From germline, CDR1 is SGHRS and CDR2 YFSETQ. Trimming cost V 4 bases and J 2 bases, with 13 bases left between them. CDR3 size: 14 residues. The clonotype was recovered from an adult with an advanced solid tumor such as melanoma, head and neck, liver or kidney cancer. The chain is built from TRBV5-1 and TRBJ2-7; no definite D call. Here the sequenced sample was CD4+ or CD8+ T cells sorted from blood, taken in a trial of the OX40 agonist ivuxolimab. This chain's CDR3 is CASSVLSDAYEQYF. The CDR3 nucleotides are TGCGCCAGCAGCGTATTATCGGACGCCTACGAGCAGTACTTC.